The source of this T cell receptor (beta chain) is a study of cytomegalovirus exposure and HLA in healthy donors. Worth noting for this clone: Its target is not known.

Method: immunoSEQ multiplex PCR; TCRdb's copy keeps in-frame clones and lacks some. Here the sample spans some 190,000 clones, roughly 86% being singletons. Study-wide findings and caveats: One later analysis, an examination of the 120 validation repertoires, found that first-cohort TCR clusters tended to co-occur in them. There were a few CMV-associated chains whose specificity for CMV antigens was confirmed in vitro.

The junction had 2 bases not matched to a gene; V was cut back by 1 base and J by 1 base. The CDR3 consists of 14 residues. Germline-derived CDR1 and CDR2 are GTSNPN and SVGIG (reference sequence). The J gene is TRBJ2-7, the V gene TRBV30; 9 nucleotides line up with TRBD1. Sequenced material: PBMCs. The sequence was collected from a woman between 18 and 29 years old in good health and CMV-seronegative. CDR3 in amino acids: CAWSEDRGSYEQYF. DNA for the CDR3: TGTGCCTGGAGTGAGGACAGGGGTTCCTACGAGCAGTACTTC.